This TCR beta chain was sequenced in a study of OX40 agonist ivuxolimab in advanced cancers. TCRdb keeps only in-frame clones here, not all; method: immunoSEQ multiplex PCR. The sample lists 92,000 or so clones; 80% to 90% were seen once. The study's findings and limits: Relative to CD4+, CD8+ T cells held more expanded clones on average.

Points on this clone: Its antigen is unknown.

Trimming stripped 2 bases from V and 2 bases from J, with 14 bases between. The CDR3 spans 16 residues. In germline, CDR1 is LGHNT, CDR2 FRNRAP. The chain is built from TRBV12-5 and TRBJ2-3; D perhaps matches TRBD1 (6 bases). This sample comprised CD4+ or CD8+ T cells sorted from blood, obtained in a trial of the OX40 agonist ivuxolimab. The TCR comes from an adult with an advanced solid tumor such as melanoma, head and neck, liver or kidney cancer. In DNA, the CDR3 is TGTGCTAGTGGTTTGATGGGGGCAGAAATCACAGATACGCAGTATTTT. Amino acid sequence: CASGLMGAEITDTQYF.